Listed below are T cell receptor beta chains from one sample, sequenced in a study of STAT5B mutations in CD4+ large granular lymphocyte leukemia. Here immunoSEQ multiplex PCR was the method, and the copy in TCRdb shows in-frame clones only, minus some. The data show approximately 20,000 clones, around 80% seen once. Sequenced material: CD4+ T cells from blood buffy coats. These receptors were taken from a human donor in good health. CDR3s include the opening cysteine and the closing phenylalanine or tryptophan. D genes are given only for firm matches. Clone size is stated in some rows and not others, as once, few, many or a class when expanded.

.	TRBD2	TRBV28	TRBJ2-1	CASRSGNGLAGEGQFF	TGTGCCAGCAGGTCTGGGAACGGACTAGCGGGAGAGGGGCAGTTCTTC
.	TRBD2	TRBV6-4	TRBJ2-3	CASSERGATDTQYF	TGTGCCAGCAGCGAGCGGGGTGCGACAGATACGCAGTATTTT
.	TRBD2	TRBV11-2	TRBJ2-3	CASSPGIAGSTDTQYF	TGTGCCAGCAGCCCCGGAATAGCGGGATCCACAGATACGCAGTATTTT
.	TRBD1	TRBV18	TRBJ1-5	CASSPPGTGNQPQHF	TGTGCCAGCTCACCACCCGGGACAGGGAATCAGCCCCAGCATTTT
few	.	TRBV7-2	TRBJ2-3	CASSLKGTDTQYF	TGTGCCAGCAGCTTAAAGGGCACAGATACGCAGTATTTT
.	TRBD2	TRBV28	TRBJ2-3	CASSLTSGFTDTQYF	TGTGCCAGCAGTTTGACTAGCGGGTTCACAGATACGCAGTATTTT
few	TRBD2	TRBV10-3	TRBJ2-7	CAIGLAAASEQYF	TGTGCCATCGGACTAGCGGCCGCCAGCGAGCAGTACTTC
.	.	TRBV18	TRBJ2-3	CASSPLRDTDTQYF	TGTGCCAGCTCACCACTGAGAGACACAGATACGCAGTATTTT
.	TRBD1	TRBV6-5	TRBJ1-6	CASSYRDRGNSPLHF	TGTGCCAGCAGTTACAGGGACAGGGGTAATTCACCCCTCCACTTT
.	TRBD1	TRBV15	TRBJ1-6	CATSRDWAGGNSPLHF	TGTGCCACCAGCAGAGATTGGGCAGGGGGAAATTCACCCCTCCACTTT
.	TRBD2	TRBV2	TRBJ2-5	CASSSGGAFKQETQYF	TGTGCCAGCTCTAGCGGGGGGGCCTTTAAACAAGAGACCCAGTACTTC
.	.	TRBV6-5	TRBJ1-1	CASSYGQGNTEAFF	TGTGCCAGCAGTTACGGGCAGGGGAACACTGAAGCTTTCTTT
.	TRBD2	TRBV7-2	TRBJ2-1	CASSLGGGARNEQFF	TGTGCCAGCAGCTTAGGCGGGGGGGCACGTAATGAGCAGTTCTTC
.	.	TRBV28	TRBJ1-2	CASSLGGGGHYGYTF	TGTGCCAGCAGTTTAGGCGGAGGAGGACACTATGGCTACACCTTC
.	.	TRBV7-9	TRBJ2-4	CASSSIRGENIQYF	TGTGCCAGCAGCTCTATTAGGGGGGAAAACATTCAGTACTTC
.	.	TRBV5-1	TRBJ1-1	CASSLGAPAMNTEAFF	TGCGCCAGCAGCTTGGGGGCCCCGGCAATGAACACTGAAGCTTTCTTT
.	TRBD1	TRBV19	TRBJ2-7	CASSLDRGLYEQYF	TGTGCCAGTAGTCTTGACAGGGGGCTATACGAGCAGTACTTC
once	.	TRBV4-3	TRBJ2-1	CASSQDWSSVREQFF	TGCGCCAGCAGCCAAGATTGGTCTAGTGTACGGGAGCAGTTCTTC
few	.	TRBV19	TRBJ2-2	CASRREGFGSRAGELFF	TGTGCCAGTAGGAGAGAGGGATTTGGAAGTCGAGCCGGGGAGCTGTTTTTT
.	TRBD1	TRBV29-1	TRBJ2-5	CSVEFLGTGQETQYF	TGCAGCGTTGAGTTCCTCGGGACAGGACAAGAGACCCAGTACTTC
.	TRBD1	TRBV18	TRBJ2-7	CASSPTSGPGGHEQYF	TGTGCCAGCTCACCAACGTCGGGGCCAGGGGGTCACGAGCAGTACTTC
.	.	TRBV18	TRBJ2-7	CASSIRTDPYEQYF	TGTGCCAGCTCAATTCGGACGGATCCCTACGAGCAGTACTTC
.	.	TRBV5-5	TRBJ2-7	CASSLGGARASEQYF	TGTGCCAGCAGCTTGGGGGGGGCTCGGGCTTCCGAGCAGTACTTC
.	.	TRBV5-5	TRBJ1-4	CASSLATGGEKLFF	TGTGCCAGCAGCTTGGCCACGGGAGGCGAAAAACTGTTTTTT
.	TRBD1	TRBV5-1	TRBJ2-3	CASSPDRGRPGGTDTQYF	TGCGCCAGCAGCCCGGACAGGGGCCGTCCCGGAGGCACAGATACGCAGTATTTT
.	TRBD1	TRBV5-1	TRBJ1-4	CASSLGQGAEKLFF	TGCGCCAGCAGCTTAGGACAGGGGGCTGAAAAACTGTTTTTT
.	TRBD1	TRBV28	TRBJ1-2	CASSLSDRVVGYTF	TGTGCCAGCAGTTTATCCGACAGGGTGGTAGGCTACACCTTC
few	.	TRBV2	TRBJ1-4	CASHIRYEKLFF	TGTGCCAGCCATATACGGTACGAAAAACTGTTTTTT
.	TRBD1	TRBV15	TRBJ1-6	CATSRDRGTVNSPLHF	TGTGCCACCAGCAGAGATCGTGGGACAGTTAATTCACCCCTCCACTTT
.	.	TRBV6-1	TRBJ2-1	CASRNTGMGYNEQFF	TGTGCCAGCAGGAATACAGGGATGGGATACAATGAGCAGTTCTTC
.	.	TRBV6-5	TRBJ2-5	CASSSGAGTQYF	TGTGCCAGCAGTTCCGGCGCAGGGACCCAGTACTTC
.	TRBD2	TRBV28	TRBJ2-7	CASRQNSGRFYEQYF	TGTGCCAGCAGACAAAATAGCGGGAGATTCTACGAGCAGTACTTC
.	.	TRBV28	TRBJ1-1	CASSTGGRNTEAFF	TGTGCCAGCAGCACCGGGGGGCGGAACACTGAAGCTTTCTTT
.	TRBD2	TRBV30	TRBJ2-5	CAFHRGSGGQYLETQYF	TGTGCTTTCCACCGAGGTAGCGGGGGGCAATATCTAGAGACCCAGTACTTC
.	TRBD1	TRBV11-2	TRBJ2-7	CASSRGTGAYEQYF	TGTGCCAGCAGCCGAGGGACAGGGGCCTACGAGCAGTACTTC
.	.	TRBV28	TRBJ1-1	CASSQTTAGVNTEAFF	TGTGCCAGCAGTCAAACCACGGCAGGGGTGAACACTGAAGCTTTCTTT
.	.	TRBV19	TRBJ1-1	CASVPPGAMNTEAFF	TGTGCCAGTGTCCCCCCGGGGGCCATGAACACTGAAGCTTTCTTT
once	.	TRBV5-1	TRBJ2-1	CASSLGDSLYNEQFF	TGCGCCAGCAGCTTGGGAGACAGCCTCTACAATGAGCAGTTCTTC
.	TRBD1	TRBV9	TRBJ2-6	CASSAIWGQGALGANVLTF	TGTGCCAGCAGCGCGATCTGGGGACAGGGGGCGCTTGGGGCCAACGTCCTGACTTTC
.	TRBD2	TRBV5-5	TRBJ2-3	CASSLGSGASSDTQYF	TGTGCCAGCAGCTTGGGTAGCGGGGCTAGCTCAGATACGCAGTATTTT
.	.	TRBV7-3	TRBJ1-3	CASSLEVSGAGNTIYF	TGTGCCAGCAGCTTAGAAGTTTCGGGGGCGGGAAACACCATATATTTT
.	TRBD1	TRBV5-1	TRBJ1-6	CASSLRTGQVYSPLHF	TGCGCCAGCAGCTTGCGGACAGGGCAAGTATATTCACCCCTCCACTTT